The 14 T cell receptor beta chains listed next were all sequenced from one sample in a study of cytomegalovirus exposure and HLA in healthy donors (dated by TCRdb to the late 2010s). The protocol used for the library was the immunoSEQ multiplex PCR assay. For the multiplex PCR, a mixture combining 60 forward primers for TCR Vbeta segments and 13 reverse primers for TCR Jbeta segments was used. TCRdb stores this immuneACCESS table with in-frame sequences only. Part of the clones is absent; in the studies checked, under half of the shortfall reflects unresolved V genes, and no reason is known for the rest. Recorded for this sample are approximately 170,000 clones; 60% to 80% of them occurred a single time. Around 3.2% of the sample belongs to the ten largest clones. Specimen: PBMCs. Receptor source: a woman aged 25 to 45 in good health and CMV-seropositive.

The chain employs TRBV10-2 and TRBJ2-1; 9 positions match TRBD2. The CDR3 is 19 amino acids. J gave up 0 bases and V 0 bases, and 9 bases lay outside the gene matches. Germline CDR1 is WSHSY and CDR2 is SAAADI. CDR3 residues: CASSESGSGSLGSYNEQFF. DNA of the CDR3: TGCGCCAGCAGTGAGTCGGGTAGCGGGAGCTTGGGCTCCTACAATGAGCAGTTCTTC.

The genes are TRBV15 and TRBJ1-5; perhaps TRBD1 as D (6 bases). CDR1 LNHNV and CDR2 YYDKDF come from the germline V gene (reference sequence). This CDR3 contains 14 residues. The germline V and J ends were trimmed by 4 bases and 1 base, with 8 bases remaining between them. CDR3 residues: CATSKGGSNQPQHF. CDR3 bases: TGTGCCACCAGCAAGGGGGGGAGCAATCAGCCCCAGCATTTT.

The J gene is TRBJ2-2, the V gene TRBV11-2; D remains ambiguous. This CDR3 has 15 residues. Trimming pared 5 bases from V and 4 bases from J, leaving 14 bases between. The germline gives CDR1 SGHAT, CDR2 FQNNGV. The CDR3 reads CASSDHSKGTGELFF. The CDR3, as DNA: TGTGCCAGCAGCGACCACAGTAAAGGCACCGGGGAGCTGTTTTTT. Based on the CDR3 plus reference TRBV11-2 and TRBJ2-2, the full variable domain is EAGVAQSPRYKIIEKRQSVAFWCNPISGHATLYWYQQILGQGPKLLIQFQNNGVVDDSQLPKDRFSAERLKGVDSTLKIQPAKLEDSAVYLCASSDHSKGTGELFFGEGSRLTVL.

This rearrangement joins TRBV27 to TRBJ2-1, with 8 bases lining up with TRBD2. Germline CDR1 MNHEY, CDR2 SMNVEV (reference sequence). This CDR3 is built from 15 residues. V dropped 2 bases and J dropped 4; count of bases not matched to a gene: 4. The CDR3 here is CASSLDSGGYNEQFF. CDR3 coding DNA: TGTGCCAGCAGTTTAGATTCGGGAGGGTACAATGAGCAGTTCTTC.

The genes are TRBV2 and TRBJ2-7, with TRBD2 matching 13 bases. With V trimmed by 4 bases and J by 6 bases, 6 bases remained unmatched. Germline V gene data show CDR1 as SNHLY and CDR2 as FYNNEI. The length of the CDR3 is 15 residues. The chain's CDR3 is CASSARTSGSGEQYF. CDR3 in DNA: TGTGCCAGCAGTGCTCGGACTAGCGGGAGTGGCGAGCAGTACTTC.

This clone was counted between two and nine times. The genes are TRBV4-2 and TRBJ2-1; 10 positions agree with TRBD2. The germline CDR1 and CDR2 sequences are LGHNA and YNFKEQ. The CDR3 consists of 16 residues. J was trimmed by 7 bases and V by 0 bases; bases with no gene match: 6. The CDR3 nucleotides read TGTGCCAGCAGCCAAGATCTAAGCGGGAGGGTAAATGAGCAGTTCTTC. Translated: CASSQDLSGRVNEQFF.

The CDR3 loop is CASSLAGQQNEKLFF. Here the CDR3 DNA reads TGTGCCAGCAGTTTAGCGGGACAGCAAAATGAAAAACTGTTTTTT. The V and J genes are TRBV27 and TRBJ1-4; 7 nucleotides align to TRBD1. CDR1 and CDR2 from the germline V gene are MNHEY and SMNVEV (reference sequence). This CDR3 spans 15 amino acids. V lost 2 bases, J lost 5 bases, and 5 bases stayed unmatched.

The chain combines TRBV19 with TRBJ1-5, with D unclear. The CDR3 extends over 15 amino acids. Germline V gives CDR1 LNHDA, CDR2 SQIVND (reference sequence). V was shortened by 2 bases and J by 3 bases, with 11 bases between the two germline ends. CDR3 residues: CASSISFGVNQPQHF. The CDR3 DNA sequence: TGTGCCAGTAGTATATCTTTCGGGGTCAATCAGCCCCAGCATTTT.

The V and J genes are TRBV29-1 and TRBJ2-2; 8 nucleotides agree with TRBD2. With V trimmed by 0 bases and J by 1 base, 1 base remained unmatched. This CDR3 comprises 15 residues. Per germline, CDR1 SQVTM and CDR2 ANQGSEA. The CDR3 spells CSVEDRGGNTGELFF. The CDR3 DNA reads as TGCAGCGTTGAAGATCGGGGGGGGAACACCGGGGAGCTGTTTTTT.

The rearrangement uses TRBV6-6 and TRBJ1-3, with 8 bases lining up with TRBD1. Germline V CDR1 and CDR2: MNHNY, SVGAGI (reference sequence). V lost 6 bases to trimming and J lost 3 bases; unmatched junction nucleotides: 7. The CDR3 sequence is 15 residues long. The CDR3: CASRNDRGGGNTIYF. Written as DNA, the CDR3 is TGTGCCAGCAGAAACGACAGGGGAGGTGGAAACACCATATATTTT.

CDR3 DNA sequence: TGCGCCAGCAGTATAGAGCGAACAGGGGAGCCCTACGAGCAGTACTTC. It codes for CASSIERTGEPYEQYF. The chain combines TRBV10-1 with TRBJ2-7; 7 bases map to TRBD1. Unmatched junction bases numbered 12, after V lost 5 bases and J lost 2 bases. The length of the CDR3 is 16 residues. From germline, CDR1 is WNHNN and CDR2 SYGVQD (reference sequence).

V gene TRBV29-1 combines with J gene TRBJ2-1; D call uncertain. CDR1 and CDR2 (germline): SQVTM, ANQGSEA. Trimming left V 5 bases short and J 10 bases short, with 12 bases between. This CDR3 spans 11 amino acids. The CDR3 spells CSVLPPLEQFF. CDR3 DNA: TGCAGCGTTTTGCCCCCCCTAGAGCAGTTCTTC.

The CDR3 here is CASSVDRLRSSYNEQFF. DNA for the CDR3: TGTGCCAGCAGCGTAGATAGACTCCGGAGCTCCTACAATGAGCAGTTCTTC. The chain combines TRBV9 with TRBJ2-1, with D uncertain. CDR3 length equals 17 residues. CDR1 SGDLS and CDR2 YYNGEE come from the germline V gene. The ends were cut back, 0 bases at V and 0 bases at J, with 13 bases in the middle.

V gene TRBV2 combines with J gene TRBJ2-1, with 7 nucleotides matching TRBD2. Trimming took 4 bases from V and 4 from J; bases not matched to a gene: 4. In germline, CDR1 is SNHLY, CDR2 FYNNEI. The CDR3 is made up of 14 amino acids. The CDR3 loop reads CASSVGEGYNEQFF. CDR3 coding DNA: TGTGCCAGCAGTGTGGGGGAGGGATACAATGAGCAGTTCTTC.